These 30 T cell receptor beta chains were all obtained from the same sample, sequenced in a study of cytomegalovirus exposure and HLA in healthy donors. PCR primers comprised 60 Vbeta and 13 Jbeta primers. The data were produced by immunoSEQ multiplex PCR, yet TCRdb's version contains in-frame clones alone and is incomplete. The sample lists approximately 120,000 clones; 70% to 80% were seen once. Sequenced material: PBMCs. The source is a man aged 50 to 60 in good health and CMV-seronegative.

The gene calls are TRBV6-5 and TRBJ1-1; 7 bases map to TRBD1. Losses at the gene ends were 6 bases for V and 1 base for J; bases not matched to a gene: 8. The V gene's germline CDR1 is MNHEY and CDR2 SVGAGI. The CDR3 covers 15 residues. The CDR3 is CASSRLRQGNTEAFF. DNA for the CDR3: TGTGCCAGCAGCCGACTCAGACAGGGGAACACTGAAGCTTTCTTT.

The rearrangement links TRBV5-4 to TRBJ2-2; D gene ambiguous. Trimming left V 2 bases short and J 3 bases short, with 11 bases between. Looked up from germline, CDR1 is SGHNT and CDR2 is YYREEE (reference sequence). CDR3 size: 15 residues. The DNA of the CDR3 is TGTGCCAGCAGCTTTATCGCTGGAGACACCGGGGAGCTGTTTTTT. This sequence encodes CASSFIAGDTGELFF.

The chain is built from TRBV25-1 and TRBJ1-3; D is unclear. Germline assignment: CDR1 MGHDK and CDR2 SYGVNS. The length of the CDR3 is 11 residues. V lost 8 bases, J lost 4 bases, and 6 bases lay in between. The CDR3 sequence: CASSSGNTIYF. The DNA for the CDR3 is TGTGCCAGCTCTTCGGGAAACACCATATATTTT. The variable domain in full, with the rest retrieved from reference TRBV25-1 and TRBJ1-3, is EADIYQTPRYLVIGTGKKITLECSQTMGHDKMYWYQQDPGMELHLIHYSYGVNSTEKGDLSSESTVSRIRTEHFPLTLESARPSHTSQYLCASSSGNTIYFGEGSWLTVV.

The chain couples TRBV4-1 to TRBJ2-3; D ambiguous. Trimming pared 1 base from V and 4 bases from J, leaving 6 bases between. Germline CDR1 is MGHRA and CDR2 is YSYEKL. There are 13 residues in the CDR3. This chain's CDR3 is CASSQARADTQYF. CDR3 DNA sequence: TGCGCCAGCAGCCAAGCGCGTGCAGATACGCAGTATTTT.

This chain joins TRBV30 and TRBJ2-5; 7 bases match TRBD1. Looked up from germline, CDR1 is GTSNPN and CDR2 is SVGIG (reference sequence). V gave up 3 bases and J gave up 2 bases; unmatched junction bases: 12. This CDR3 is built from 16 residues. The CDR3 DNA reads as TGTGCCTGGAGCCGGGACAGAACCAGAAATCAAGAGACCCAGTACTTC. Protein product: CAWSRDRTRNQETQYF.

The rearrangement links TRBV7-3 to TRBJ2-1; D possibly corresponds to TRBD2 (6 bases). V was cut by 4 bases and J by 7 bases, with 11 bases left in between. Germline CDR1 reads SGHTA; CDR2 reads FQGTGA. The CDR3 is 13 amino acids. The CDR3 sequence: CASSYGTSNEQFF. The CDR3, as DNA: TGTGCCAGCAGCTACGGGACTTCTAATGAGCAGTTCTTC.

This clone was detected only once. The V call is TRBV9, the J call TRBJ2-1, with a weak D call TRBD2 (6 bases). Germline CDR1 reads SGDLS; CDR2 reads YYNGEE. The CDR3 is 17 amino acids. Trimming removed 3 bases from V and 4 bases from J, with 20 bases in between. Here the CDR3 reads CASSGLFLATGYNEQFF. DNA of the CDR3: TGTGCCAGCAGCGGTCTTTTCCTAGCGACTGGATACAATGAGCAGTTCTTC.

V is TRBV4-3 and J is TRBJ2-7; D possibly corresponds to TRBD1 (6 bases). Germline V gene sequence: CDR1 LGHNA, CDR2 YSLEER. Trimming took 2 bases from V and 3 from J, leaving 11 bases between them. The CDR3 spans 14 residues. The CDR3 nucleotides are TGCGCCAGCAGCCAACACACAGGGTACTACGAGCAGTACTTC. Translating gives CASSQHTGYYEQYF.

The gene calls are TRBV5-8 and TRBJ1-6; a possible D gene is TRBD1 (5 bases). CDR1 and CDR2 (germline): SGHTS, YDEGEE. CDR3 length equals 14 residues. V was pared by 3 bases and J by 7 bases, with 11 bases between. The CDR3 DNA is TGTGCCAGCAGCTCCATGCCAGGGAATTCACCCCTCCACTTT. It translates to CASSSMPGNSPLHF.

V usage is TRBV7-9 and J usage is TRBJ2-1; 8 bases fit TRBD2. The V gene end was trimmed by 3 bases and the J gene end by 5 bases; junction bases not matched to a gene: 12. Germline V lookup: CDR1 SEHNR, CDR2 FQNEAQ (reference sequence). This CDR3 has 17 residues. In DNA, the CDR3 is TGTGCCAGCAGCTTCGACTGGAGCGGGAGCTTGAACAATGAGCAGTTCTTC. Encoded protein: CASSFDWSGSLNNEQFF.

This clone was observed a handful of times. The rearrangement links TRBV6-6 to TRBJ1-4; D is uncertain. The V and J ends lost 5 bases and 6 bases respectively, with 16 bases between them. This CDR3 has 15 residues. Germline V gene lookup returns CDR1 MNHNY and CDR2 SVGAGI (reference sequence). DNA of the CDR3: TGTGCCAGCAGTCCTGGTGGGAGATTGGATGAAAAACTGTTTTTT. It specifies CASSPGGRLDEKLFF.

The chain couples TRBV2 to TRBJ1-1; D gene uncertain. Germline CDR1 is SNHLY and CDR2 is FYNNEI. The CDR3 consists of 14 residues. The V gene lost 4 bases and the J gene lost 2 bases, with 11 bases spanning the gap. The chain's CDR3 is CASSVVASNTEAFF. The CDR3 DNA reads TGTGCCAGCAGTGTGGTTGCGTCAAACACTGAAGCTTTCTTT.

As regards this clone: One end of the junction fails to match germline, which may point to a read error. The chain joins TRBV7-7 to TRBJ2-7; D possibly uses TRBD1 or TRBD2 (5 bases each). The CDR3 runs to 15 residues. CDR1 SSHAT and CDR2 FNYEAQ come from the germline V gene (reference sequence). CDR3 protein: CASSLAQGTAYEQYF. The CDR3 region has the DNA TGTGCTAGCAGCTTAGCGCAGGGCACCGCCTACGAGCAGTACTTC.

The V gene is TRBV19, the J gene TRBJ2-7; 7 positions match TRBD1. The CDR3 covers 15 residues. CDR1 and CDR2 (germline): LNHDA, SQIVND (reference sequence). V lost 5 bases to trimming and J lost 4 bases; unmatched junction nucleotides: 11. The CDR3 region is CASSVSGTDLYEQYF. CDR3 sequence (DNA): TGTGCCAGTAGTGTCTCCGGGACAGACCTTTACGAGCAGTACTTC.

The V gene is TRBV5-8, the J gene TRBJ2-6, with 8 bases fitting TRBD2. Per the germline V gene, CDR1 is SGHTS and CDR2 is YDEGEE. With 4 bases clipped from V and 1 base from J, the junction kept 10 bases outside the gene matches. This CDR3 has 18 residues. The CDR3 DNA reads as TGTGCCAGCAGCAATCGGGGGGGCGCCCTTTCTGGGGCCAACGTCCTGACTTTC. This sequence encodes CASSNRGGALSGANVLTF.

CDR3 DNA: TGTGCCAGCAGTGAATTGGACAGGGCGGGATACAATGAGCAGTTCTTC. Translating gives CASSELDRAGYNEQFF. The gene calls are TRBV25-1 and TRBJ2-1; 8 bases fit TRBD1. CDR1 and CDR2 (germline): MGHDK, SYGVNS. This CDR3 is built from 16 residues. V gave up 1 base and J gave up 4 bases; unmatched junction bases: 6.

This rearrangement joins TRBV2 to TRBJ2-7; a possible D gene is TRBD2 (6 bases). This CDR3 region has 14 residues. V lost 4 bases and J lost 0, with 10 bases in between. Looked up from germline, CDR1 is SNHLY and CDR2 is FYNNEI. Here the CDR3 reads CASSVGTGSYEQYF. DNA of the CDR3: TGTGCCAGCAGTGTTGGGACTGGCTCCTACGAGCAGTACTTC.

CDR3 coding DNA: TGTGCCAGCAGTACTGCGGGCGGAGGGGATACTGAAGCTTTCTTT. It specifies CASSTAGGGDTEAFF. The gene calls are TRBV28 and TRBJ1-1, with a possible D match to TRBD1 (5 bases). The CDR3 consists of 15 residues. With 5 bases removed from V and 5 bases from J, the gap between germline ends came to 18 bases. The germline V gene has CDR1 MDHEN and CDR2 SYDVKM.

The chain uses TRBV5-1 and TRBJ2-7, with 8 bases that match TRBD2. With V trimmed by 0 bases and J by 13 bases, 15 bases remained unmatched. Germline values: CDR1 SGHRS, CDR2 YFSETQ. The CDR3 runs 15 residues. The CDR3 nucleotides read TGCGCCAGCAGCTTGGGGTCGTCTACGGCGGGAGGTCTTTACTTC. Protein product: CASSLGSSTAGGLYF.

This clone was counted only a few times. The chain carries TRBV7-9 and TRBJ1-5, with unresolved D. The CDR3 loop spans 13 amino acids. The germline V gene has CDR1 SEHNR and CDR2 FQNEAQ (reference sequence). V was cut by 3 bases and J by 4 bases, with 7 bases left in between. The CDR3: CASSFEGNQPQHF. CDR3 nucleotide sequence: TGTGCCAGCAGCTTTGAGGGAAATCAGCCCCAGCATTTT.

This clone was counted a single time. CDR3 in DNA: TGCGCCAGCAGCCAAGGGATACTCCGGAGGGATTACTCTCCTGAAGCTTTCTTT. The encoded protein is CASSQGILRRDYSPEAFF. The gene calls are TRBV4-1 and TRBJ1-1; D gene uncertain. This CDR3 is built from 18 residues. Germline V gives CDR1 MGHRA, CDR2 YSYEKL. Deletions cut 1 base from V and 6 bases from J, with 24 bases between.

The CDR3: CASEGQLTYEQYF. CDR3 in DNA: TGTGCCAGTGAAGGACAGCTGACCTACGAGCAGTACTTC. The rearrangement links TRBV28 to TRBJ2-7, with TRBD1 as a possible D gene (6 bases). Trimming removed 9 bases at V and 2 bases at J, with 14 bases between. Germline CDR1 reads MDHEN; CDR2 reads SYDVKM. The CDR3 is 13 amino acids.

The chain links TRBV5-1 to TRBJ2-7; D remains unclear. The CDR3 extends over 14 amino acids. Germline V CDR1 and CDR2: SGHRS, YFSETQ. The ends were cut back, 0 bases at V and 0 bases at J, with 7 bases in the middle. This CDR3 is CASSLGSLSYEQYF. Here the CDR3 DNA reads TGCGCCAGCAGCTTGGGGAGCCTCTCCTACGAGCAGTACTTC.

The rearrangement joins TRBV5-4 to TRBJ2-1, with a tentative D call TRBD1 (5 bases). Germline V CDR1 and CDR2: SGHNT, YYREEE (reference sequence). The CDR3 totals 14 residues. V was clipped by 4 bases and J by 0 bases, with 8 bases between them. CDR3 DNA sequence: TGTGCCAGCAGCCCGGACATCTCCTACAATGAGCAGTTCTTC. Amino acids: CASSPDISYNEQFF.

This clone was detected a few times. The chain combines TRBV10-3 with TRBJ2-2; D is perhaps TRBD1 (6 bases). The CDR3 sequence is 16 residues long. Germline values: CDR1 ENHRY, CDR2 SYGVKD. Trimming left V 6 bases short and J 3 bases short, with 17 bases between. CDR3 DNA sequence: TGTGCCATCAGAACAGGCACAGGGTGGGACACCGGGGAGCTGTTTTTT. Amino acid sequence: CAIRTGTGWDTGELFF.

The chain carries TRBV5-1 and TRBJ2-5; possibly TRBD2 for D (6 bases). V lost 0 bases and J lost 0, with 6 bases in between. Germline values: CDR1 SGHRS, CDR2 YFSETQ. The length of the CDR3 is 14 residues. Here the CDR3 DNA reads TGCGCCAGCAGCTTGGGGGACTACCAAGAGACCCAGTACTTC. It codes for CASSLGDYQETQYF. Based on the CDR3 plus reference TRBV5-1 and TRBJ2-5, the full variable domain is KAGVTQTPRYLIKTRGQQVTLSCSPISGHRSVSWYQQTPGQGLQFLFEYFSETQRNKGNFPGRFSGRQFSNSRSEMNVSTLELGDSALYLCASSLGDYQETQYFGPGTRLLVL.

This CDR3 reads CASSYGSGNEQYF. Written as DNA, the CDR3 is TGTGCCAGCAGTTACGGGAGTGGAAACGAGCAGTACTTC. V is TRBV27 and J is TRBJ2-7; possible D gene TRBD2, 6 bases. Germline CDR1 is MNHEY and CDR2 is SMNVEV (reference sequence). V lost 4 bases to trimming and J lost 5 bases, with 12 bases between them. This CDR3 spans 13 amino acids.

About this clone: Other DNA sequences from this sample encode an identical CDR3 as well. The chain recombines TRBV28 with TRBJ2-3; TRBD1 might be the D (5 bases). Germline values: CDR1 MDHEN, CDR2 SYDVKM. Trimming took 2 bases from V and 1 from J, leaving 10 bases between them. CDR3 length: 15 amino acids. CDR3 region: CASSLAGPGTDTQYF. The CDR3 nucleotides are TGTGCCAGCAGTTTAGCAGGGCCGGGCACAGATACGCAGTATTTT.

The chain couples TRBV10-3 to TRBJ2-7; weak D call: TRBD1 (5 bases). The CDR3 totals 13 residues. Trimming shortened V by 0 bases and J by 6 bases, and 9 bases separated the two germline ends. Germline CDR1 is ENHRY and CDR2 is SYGVKD. The CDR3 loop reads CAISESRGVEQYF. CDR3 nucleotides: TGTGCCATCAGTGAGTCTAGGGGCGTCGAGCAGTACTTC.

This chain joins TRBV9 and TRBJ2-3; possible D gene TRBD2, 5 bases. The CDR3 loop spans 14 amino acids. CDR1 and CDR2 (germline): SGDLS, YYNGEE. The ends were cut back, 1 base at V and 6 bases at J, with 12 bases in the middle. The CDR3 spells CASSVQSGWDTQYF. In DNA, the CDR3 is TGTGCCAGCAGCGTACAGTCGGGGTGGGATACGCAGTATTTT.